Listed below are T cell receptor beta chains from one sample, sequenced in a study of blood T cell repertoires in COVID-19. Profiled with immunoSEQ multiplex PCR; TCRdb holds only in-frame clones, not every one. The sample records some 98,000 clones, 80% to 90% being singletons. Sequencing used peripheral blood. Every receptor here comes from a man aged 55-75 years with acute or convalescent COVID-19. CDR3s include the opening cysteine and the closing phenylalanine or tryptophan. D genes are given only for firm matches. Rows give clone size only sometimes, using once, few, many, or a class for an expanded clone.

clone size	V gene	J gene	D gene	CDR3 DNA	CDR3 protein
-	TRBV19	TRBJ1-3	-	TGTGCCAGTAGTATGGTCACAGGTTCTTTCTCTGGAAACACCATATATTTT	CASSMVTGSFSGNTIYF
-	TRBV4-1	TRBJ2-5	-	TGCGCCAGCAGCCAAGCCGCGAACCAAGAGACCCAGTACTTC	CASSQAANQETQYF
-	TRBV6-5	TRBJ1-5	-	TGTGCCAGCAGTTACCGGGGGTTTCAGCCCCAGCATTTT	CASSYRGFQPQHF
-	TRBV6-4	TRBJ1-2	TRBD1	TGTGCCAGCAGTGATTTCACTGGGACAGGGGGCGTGGGAGACCGGCGGTACACCTTC	CASSDFTGTGGVGDRRYTF
-	TRBV7-2	TRBJ1-1	-	TGTGCCAGCAGCACGAAAACAGCGAACACTGAAGCTTTCTTT	CASSTKTANTEAFF
-	TRBV18	TRBJ1-3	-	TGTGCCAGCTCCGCACAGGGATCGCATCGAAACACCATATATTTT	CASSAQGSHRNTIYF
-	TRBV7-8	TRBJ1-5	TRBD1	TGTGCCAGCAGCTTAGAGGGACAGACATATAGCAATCAGCCCCAGCATTTT	CASSLEGQTYSNQPQHF
-	TRBV19	TRBJ1-5	-	TGTGCCAGTAGTACAGACACAAATCAGCCCCAGCATTTT	CASSTDTNQPQHF
once	TRBV25-1	TRBJ2-3	TRBD2	TGTGCCACCCGGACTAGCGGATACACAGATACGCAGTATTTT	CATRTSGYTDTQYF
-	TRBV10-3	TRBJ1-1	TRBD1	TGTGCCATCAGGGCCGGGACAGGGAGAGCTTTCTTT	CAIRAGTGRAFF